Below are 27 T cell receptor beta chains sequenced from a single sample in a study of read filtering for tumor transcriptome and immune sequencing. This library used about 360 ng RNA and molecular barcoded adaptors spanning alpha/delta and beta/gamma chains. TCRdb recomputed calls from the reads with MiXCR, one row per CDR3 protein. The sample lists roughly 5,200 distinct CDR3 sequences; around 20% were seen once. The source material was a population of CD138-negative cells sorted from bone marrow. These receptors were taken from a donor at least 40 years old with multiple myeloma.

This clonotype is termed large. This chain uses TRBV28 with TRBJ2-1; 8 positions agree with TRBD2. The CDR3 consists of 16 residues. Germline-derived CDR1 and CDR2 are MDHEN and SYDVKM. V was clipped by 3 bases and J by 6 bases; unmatched bases: 10. The CDR3 loop reads CASSFYGGGISNEQFF. CDR3 sequence (DNA): TGTGCCAGCAGTTTTTACGGCGGGGGGATCAGCAATGAGCAGTTCTTC.

The sample holds many counts of this clonotype. The chain links TRBV12-3 or TRBV12-4 to TRBJ2-4, with D perhaps matching TRBD1 or TRBD2 (5 bases each). The length of the CDR3 is 16 residues. V dropped 6 bases and J dropped 0 bases, with 15 bases sitting between them. The DNA of the CDR3 is TGTGCCAGCAGGCCCCCAGGGACCTTAGCCAAAAACATTCAGTACTTC. Encoded protein: CASRPPGTLAKNIQYF.

This clonotype appeared many times. The chain is built from TRBV19 and TRBJ1-3, with 12 bases that match TRBD1. Germline values: CDR1 LNHDA, CDR2 SQIVND (reference sequence). This CDR3 region has 15 residues. V was pared by 9 bases and J by 4 bases, with 7 bases of the junction left unmatched. For the CDR3, the DNA is TGTGCCAGCCCCGGGACAGGGGGCGACGGAAACACCATATATTTT. This translates into CASPGTGGDGNTIYF.

This clonotype has ten or more counts. V is TRBV5-1 and J is TRBJ2-5, with D possibly TRBD2 on 5 matching bases. CDR3 size: 13 residues. Germline V gene sequence: CDR1 SGHRS, CDR2 YFSETQ. V was pared by 2 bases and J by 2 bases, with 7 bases between. The CDR3 DNA follows: TGCGCCAGCAGCTTCGGACTGCAAGAGACCCAGTACTTC. Protein product: CASSFGLQETQYF.

This clonotype is categorized as medium-sized. The chain links TRBV12-3 or TRBV12-4 to TRBJ2-7, with a tentative D call TRBD2 (6 bases). The CDR3 spans 15 residues. Deletions cut 6 bases from V and 2 bases from J, with 17 bases between. The CDR3 sequence is CASSSLAGKAYEQYF. In DNA, the CDR3 is TGTGCCAGCAGCTCCCTCGCGGGAAAAGCCTACGAGCAGTACTTC.

This clonotype has only a few counts. The chain uses TRBV29-1 and TRBJ2-1; 11 bases match TRBD2. This CDR3 is 14 amino acids long. V trimming: 4 bases; J trimming: 13 bases; junction bases outside the gene matches: 12. CDR1 is SQVTM and CDR2 is ANQGSEA in the germline V gene. Written as DNA, the CDR3 is TGCAGCGTTGGAGTTGGGCTAGCGGGAGGACACCAGTTCTTC. Translating it yields CSVGVGLAGGHQFF.

For this clonotype: A read error may produce the germline difference seen at one junction end. The CDR3 nucleotides are TGTGGCAGCTCACCGGTGGGTTACCCTGGGGCCAACGTCCTGACTTTC. Residues: CGSSPVGYPGANVLTF. The chain carries TRBV18 and TRBJ2-6, with D unresolved. Germline CDR1 is KGHSH and CDR2 is LQKENI. This CDR3 contains 16 residues.

In its sample, this clonotype is medium-sized (0.01 to 0.1%). J is TRBJ2-3 and V is TRBV18; D call uncertain. The CDR3 is 15 amino acids. Trimming took off 6 bases at V and 0 bases at J, with 13 bases between the two ends. Germline V gene lookup returns CDR1 KGHSH and CDR2 LQKENI. As DNA, the CDR3 is TGTGCCAGCTCGCCAATCTCCTTTAGCACAGATACGCAGTATTTT. This sequence encodes CASSPISFSTDTQYF.

As for this clonotype: At one end, the junction sequence differs from germline, possibly due to a read error. The chain uses TRBV6-6 and TRBJ2-7; maybe TRBD1 (7 bases). CDR3 length: 15 amino acids. Germline CDR1 MNHNY, CDR2 SVGAGI (reference sequence). CDR3 DNA: TGTGCTAGCAGTCCTCAGGGCAGGGGGACTCGCGAGCAGTACTTC. As protein: CASSPQGRGTREQYF.

V gene TRBV3-1 combines with J gene TRBJ2-7; D unclear. Germline V gene sequence: CDR1 LGHDT, CDR2 YNNKEL (reference sequence). The ends were cut back, 3 bases at V and 4 bases at J, with 19 bases in the middle. The CDR3 runs to 16 residues. This CDR3 is CASSHLYNGHSYEQYF. The CDR3 DNA sequence: TGTGCCAGCAGCCATCTCTACAACGGTCACTCTTACGAGCAGTACTTC.

This clonotype was recorded many times. This may come from a read error, since a much larger clone is one base off. The V gene is TRBV7-2, the J gene TRBJ2-1; 8 bases map to TRBD2. The germline V gene has CDR1 SGHTA and CDR2 FQGNSA. V was clipped by 2 bases and J by 10 bases; unmatched bases: 7. The length of the CDR3 is 14 residues. CDR3 DNA: TGTGCCAGCAGCTTACGGAGGACTAGCAAGGAGCAGTTCTTC. Its protein is CASSLRRTSKEQFF.

By sample fraction, this clonotype is medium-sized (0.01 to 0.1%). The CDR3 sequence is CASSFRTSMDEQFF. CDR3 bases: TGCGCCAGCAGCTTCCGGACTAGCATGGATGAGCAGTTCTTC. The chain is built from TRBV5-1 and TRBJ2-1; 8 bases agree with TRBD2. The germline V gene encodes CDR1 SGHRS and CDR2 YFSETQ. Trimming cost V 2 bases and J 8 bases; bases outside gene matches: 6. The CDR3 covers 14 residues.

This clonotype is medium-sized (0.01 to 0.1%). V gene TRBV18 combines with J gene TRBJ2-1; weak D call: TRBD1 (6 bases). The CDR3 sequence is 14 residues long. The germline V gene has CDR1 KGHSH and CDR2 LQKENI. V was trimmed by 3 bases and J by 8 bases, leaving 14 bases between them. This CDR3 is CASSPPWAGDEQFF. CDR3 sequence (DNA): TGTGCCAGCTCACCCCCTTGGGCAGGGGATGAGCAGTTCTTC.

This clonotype was found many times. This may come from a read error, since a much larger clone is one base off. The CDR3 ends on some other residue instead of the conserved phenylalanine or tryptophan, so this is likely a read error. The chain uses TRBV6-2 or TRBV6-3 and TRBJ2-5, with 7 bases that match TRBD1. With V trimmed by 6 bases and J by 0 bases, 1 base remained unmatched. CDR1 is MNHEY, CDR2 SVGEGT, per germline. The CDR3 sequence is 13 residues long. The CDR3 region has the DNA TGTGCCAGCAGACAGGGGAACCAAGAGACCCAGTACCTC. It yields the protein CASRQGNQETQYL.

The chain employs TRBV25-1 and TRBJ2-1; possible D gene TRBD2, 5 bases. CDR1 and CDR2 (germline): MGHDK, SYGVNS. Trimming pared 3 bases from V and 2 bases from J, leaving 14 bases between. This CDR3 has 16 residues. The CDR3 coding sequence is TGTGCCAGCAGTGAGGTTCGGGGTCAAGCCTACAATGAGCAGTTCTTC. Translated, it gives CASSEVRGQAYNEQFF.

This clonotype was recorded at least ten times. This chain connects TRBV10-2 to TRBJ1-5; 7 nucleotides align to TRBD1. Germline V gene sequence: CDR1 WSHSY, CDR2 SAAADI. The CDR3 is made up of 13 amino acids. J was trimmed by 5 bases and V by 2 bases; bases with no gene match: 0. The CDR3 reads CASSEQGDQPQHF. CDR3 DNA sequence: TGCGCCAGCAGTGAGCAGGGGGATCAGCCCCAGCATTTT.

By proportion, this clonotype is medium-sized (0.01 to 0.1%). This chain joins TRBV30 and TRBJ1-2; no reliable D call. Germline assignment: CDR1 GTSNPN and CDR2 SVGIG (reference sequence). The CDR3 consists of 13 residues. V dropped 4 bases and J dropped 4 bases, with 13 bases sitting between them. CDR3 in DNA: TGTGCCTGGACAGGAGTTTGGAGCTATGGCTACACCTTC. Translating it yields CAWTGVWSYGYTF.

In its sample, this clonotype ranks as medium-sized. This chain joins TRBV29-1 and TRBJ2-1; 11 bases are a match to TRBD2. Trimming removed 7 bases from V and 5 bases from J; junction bases left unmatched: 7. The CDR3 spans 14 residues. Germline V gives CDR1 SQVTM, CDR2 ANQGSEA. CDR3: CSASPLAGDNEQFF. The DNA of the CDR3 is TGCAGCGCGAGTCCACTAGCGGGAGACAATGAGCAGTTCTTC.

Relative to its sample, this clonotype is medium-sized. The chain combines TRBV6-5 with TRBJ2-7, with D hard to call. V was clipped by 4 bases and J by 4 bases, with 8 bases between them. This CDR3 is built from 12 residues. From germline, CDR1 is MNHEY and CDR2 SVGAGI. CDR3 coding DNA: TGTGCCAGCAGTTTAAATCCGTACGAGCAGTACTTC. Translation: CASSLNPYEQYF.

In regard to this clonotype: One end of the junction is discordant with germline, which a read error may explain. The V gene is TRBV4-3, the J gene TRBJ2-3; 7 positions agree with TRBD1. The CDR3 has 14 residues. From germline, CDR1 is LGHNA and CDR2 YSLEER. The CDR3 bases are TGCGCCAGCAGCCAAGATGGACAGGTACGTACGCGGTATTTT. It is translated as CASSQDGQVRTRYF.

By share, this clonotype ranks as medium-sized. The chain has TRBV20-1 and TRBJ1-5, with 8 bases that match TRBD1. From germline, CDR1 is DFQATT and CDR2 SNEGSKA (reference sequence). The junction had 12 bases not matched to a gene; V was cut back by 0 bases and J by 2 bases. This CDR3 is built from 18 residues. CDR3 sequence (DNA): TGCAGTGCTAGAGATCCTCGACAGGGGCAGGGGGGCAATCAGCCCCAGCATTTT. Its translation: CSARDPRQGQGGNQPQHF.

This clonotype is labeled medium-sized (0.01 to 0.1%). The chain uses TRBV7-9 and TRBJ2-7, with 12 positions matching TRBD1. V lost 7 bases, J lost 6 bases, and 10 bases stayed unmatched. This CDR3 is 15 amino acids long. Germline-derived CDR1 and CDR2 are SEHNR and FQNEAQ (reference sequence). The chain's CDR3 is CASTSTGTGGLEQYF. In nucleotides, the CDR3 is TGTGCCAGCACATCAACCGGGACAGGGGGCCTCGAGCAGTACTTC.

By sample fraction, this clonotype is medium-sized. This sequence joins TRBV20-1 and TRBJ2-7; 8 positions agree with TRBD2. Losses at the gene ends were 6 bases for V and 0 bases for J; bases not matched to a gene: 7. This CDR3 is built from 14 residues. CDR1 is DFQATT, CDR2 SNEGSKA, per germline (reference sequence). Written as DNA, the CDR3 is TGCAGTGCAGGCGGGACTAGAACCTCCTACGAGCAGTACTTC. This sequence encodes CSAGGTRTSYEQYF.

Concerning this clonotype: A much larger clone sits a single nucleotide away, making a read error possible. The rearrangement links TRBV7-2 to TRBJ2-1; D is possibly TRBD2 (6 bases). This CDR3 comprises 15 residues. Germline CDR1 reads SGHTA; CDR2 reads FQGNSA. CDR3 sequence (DNA): TGTGCCAGCGGCTTATCCCCGGGAGTGTGGAATGAGCAGTTCTTC. It yields the protein CASGLSPGVWNEQFF.

This clonotype was detected ten times or more. The genes are TRBV5-1 and TRBJ2-1; D not resolved. The CDR3 is 14 residues long. Germline V gives CDR1 SGHRS, CDR2 YFSETQ. Trimming left V 2 bases short and J 0 bases short, with 6 bases between. The CDR3 is CASSFTSSYNEQFF. CDR3 DNA sequence: TGCGCCAGCAGCTTCACGAGCTCCTACAATGAGCAGTTCTTC.

About this clonotype: One base separates it from a far larger clone, so it is likely a read error. V gene TRBV7-2 combines with J gene TRBJ2-1; weak D call: TRBD2 (6 bases). CDR1 and CDR2 (germline): SGHTA, FQGNSA. This CDR3 region has 15 residues. CDR3 sequence reads: CANSLSPGVGNEQFF. DNA of the CDR3: TGTGCCAACAGCTTATCCCCGGGAGTGGGGAATGAGCAGTTCTTC. The full variable domain, completed using reference TRBV7-2 and TRBJ2-1, is GAGVSQSPSNKVTEKGKDVELRCDPISGHTALYWYRQSLGQGLEFLIYFQGNSAPDKSGLPSDRFSAERTGGSVSTLTIQRTQQEDSAVYLCANSLSPGVGNEQFFGPGTRLTVL.

This clonotype counts as medium-sized (0.01 to 0.1%). The V call is TRBV11-2, the J call TRBJ2-7; unclear D gene. V was shortened by 2 bases and J by 5 bases, with 7 bases between the two germline ends. The CDR3 loop spans 12 amino acids. Germline V gene data show CDR1 as SGHAT and CDR2 as FQNNGV. The CDR3, as DNA: TGTGCCAGCAGCTTAAGGGTCGACGAGCAGTACTTC. Its protein is CASSLRVDEQYF. The full variable domain, in which reference TRBV11-2 and TRBJ2-7 provide the parts outside the CDR3, is EAGVAQSPRYKIIEKRQSVAFWCNPISGHATLYWYQQILGQGPKLLIQFQNNGVVDDSQLPKDRFSAERLKGVDSTLKIQPAKLEDSAVYLCASSLRVDEQYFGPGTRLTVT.